These 22 T cell receptor beta chains came from one sample sequenced in a study of blood T cells in healthy people across ages. The second PCR ran about 6 to 12 cycles with a sample-barcoded 5' primer and J-beta primers. TCRdb re-called the 5' RACE reads with MiXCR, one entry per CDR3 protein. The repertoire has about a million distinct CDR3 sequences, approximately 50% of them found once; the top ten carry around a fifth. Sequenced sample: blood. These TCRs come from a woman aged 55-75 years in good health.

The chain has TRBV10-3 and TRBJ2-1, with D hard to call. Germline values: CDR1 ENHRY, CDR2 SYGVKD. Trimming shortened V by 5 bases and J by 7 bases, and 18 bases separated the two germline ends. This CDR3 comprises 15 residues. CDR3 in DNA: TGTGCCATCAGTAGGGCGATGAGAGAAGGGAATGAGCAGTTCTTC. This gives the protein CAISRAMREGNEQFF.

The gene calls are TRBV12-3 or TRBV12-4 and TRBJ2-7; the D gene could be TRBD1 or TRBD2 (5 bases each). This CDR3 comprises 12 residues. Trimming shortened V by 3 bases and J by 6 bases, and 9 bases separated the two germline ends. The CDR3 spells CASSFRAGEQYF. The DNA of the CDR3 is TGTGCCAGCAGTTTCAGGGCGGGCGAGCAGTACTTC.

In DNA, the CDR3 is TGCAGTGCTAGAGCGGGACTAGCGGGAGATAAAGGGAACTACGAGCAGTACTTC. Its protein is CSARAGLAGDKGNYEQYF. The rearrangement uses TRBV20-1 and TRBJ2-7; 14 nucleotides match TRBD2. CDR1 and CDR2 from the germline V gene are DFQATT and SNEGSKA (reference sequence). The CDR3 loop spans 18 amino acids. V dropped 1 base and J dropped 3; count of bases not matched to a gene: 11.

The V and J genes are TRBV9 and TRBJ2-7, with TRBD2 matching over 7 bases. The CDR3 has 15 residues. From germline, CDR1 is SGDLS and CDR2 YYNGEE. The V gene end was trimmed by 0 bases and the J gene end by 3 bases; junction bases not matched to a gene: 6. CDR3 amino acids: CASSVDFGRSYEQYF. The CDR3 DNA reads TGTGCCAGCAGCGTAGATTTCGGGAGGAGCTACGAGCAGTACTTC.

The V gene is TRBV7-7, the J gene TRBJ2-1; TRBD2 aligns across 13 bases. The CDR3 has 17 amino acids. Losses at the gene ends were 5 bases for V and 6 bases for J; bases not matched to a gene: 10. Germline CDR1 SSHAT, CDR2 FNYEAQ (reference sequence). CDR3 sequence: CASSPRLGTSGTNEQFF. CDR3 DNA sequence: TGTGCCAGCAGCCCACGCTTAGGGACTAGCGGGACCAATGAGCAGTTCTTC.

Notes on this clonotype: Relative to the germline gene, one junction end is altered; a read error may explain this. The genes are TRBV20-1 and TRBJ1-2; D possibly corresponds to TRBD1 (6 bases). CDR3 length equals 20 residues. CDR1 and CDR2 (germline): DFQATT, SNEGSKA (reference sequence). CDR3 residues: CSTSEPRRLPQGSPNYGYTF. CDR3 DNA sequence: TGCAGTACTAGCGAACCAAGGCGCCTCCCTCAGGGGAGTCCAAACTATGGCTACACCTTC.

This clonotype was counted only a few times. The V and J genes are TRBV28 and TRBJ2-6; 9 nucleotides line up with TRBD1. With 5 bases clipped from V and 2 bases from J, the junction kept 1 base outside the gene matches. The CDR3 has 15 residues. The germline gives CDR1 MDHEN, CDR2 SYDVKM. CDR3 nucleotide sequence: TGTGCCAGCAGTACAGGGGGCGCTGGGGCCAACGTCCTGACTTTC. Protein: CASSTGGAGANVLTF. The complete variable domain, with remaining parts taken from reference TRBV28 and TRBJ2-6, reads DVKVTQSSRYLVKRTGEKVFLECVQDMDHENMFWYRQDPGLGLRLIYFSYDVKMKEKGDIPEGYSVSREKKERFSLILESASTNQTSMYLCASSTGGAGANVLTFGAGSRLTVL.

The V and J genes are TRBV29-1 and TRBJ2-7, with TRBD1 identical over 10 bases. The CDR3 totals 12 residues. V trimming: 7 bases; J trimming: 2 bases; junction bases outside the gene matches: 2. Per germline, CDR1 SQVTM and CDR2 ANQGSEA. The CDR3 is CSAGTGAYEQYF. The DNA of the CDR3 is TGCAGCGCCGGGACAGGGGCCTACGAGCAGTACTTC.

The rearrangement uses TRBV20-1 and TRBJ2-3; D is unclear. The CDR3 has 11 amino acids. From germline, CDR1 is DFQATT and CDR2 SNEGSKA (reference sequence). Trimming took 3 bases from V and 5 from J, leaving 6 bases between them. The CDR3 sequence: CSARPGDTQYF. For the CDR3, the DNA is TGCAGTGCTAGGCCGGGAGATACGCAGTATTTT.

This chain joins TRBV20-1 and TRBJ2-1, with TRBD1 matching over 7 bases. The CDR3 is 14 residues long. CDR1 is DFQATT, CDR2 SNEGSKA, per germline (reference sequence). Trimming took 8 bases from V and 10 from J; bases not matched to a gene: 17. In DNA, the CDR3 is TGCAGTACGATTCCTTATTATACAGGGGTCGAGCAGTTCTTC. It encodes CSTIPYYTGVEQFF.

The chain joins TRBV7-2 to TRBJ1-2; the D gene is possibly TRBD1 (5 bases). This CDR3 region has 12 residues. Trimming pared 4 bases from V and 7 bases from J, leaving 10 bases between. Germline assignment: CDR1 SGHTA and CDR2 FQGNSA. Written as DNA, the CDR3 is TGTGCCAGCAGCTCTCGGGGGACTGGCTACACCTTC. Translating gives CASSSRGTGYTF. Full variable domain (outside the CDR3, taken from reference TRBV7-2 and TRBJ1-2): GAGVSQSPSNKVTEKGKDVELRCDPISGHTALYWYRQSLGQGLEFLIYFQGNSAPDKSGLPSDRFSAERTGGSVSTLTIQRTQQEDSAVYLCASSSRGTGYTFGSGTRLTVV.

The gene calls are TRBV28 and TRBJ1-2; D may be TRBD1 (6 bases). This CDR3 comprises 13 residues. Deletions cut 6 bases from V and 4 bases from J, with 12 bases between. From germline, CDR1 is MDHEN and CDR2 SYDVKM. As DNA, the CDR3 is TGTGCCAGCAGCACAGGGATCGGCTATGGCTACACCTTC. Translation gives CASSTGIGYGYTF.

This clonotype was observed a few times. The chain couples TRBV6-2 or TRBV6-3 to TRBJ2-3; TRBD2 is a possible D gene (6 bases). Germline V gene sequence: CDR1 MNHEY, CDR2 SVGEGT. Deletions cut 6 bases from V and 2 bases from J, with 12 bases between. This CDR3 region has 14 residues. The CDR3 region is CASRYSGATDTQYF. DNA of the CDR3: TGTGCCAGCAGATATAGCGGAGCCACAGATACGCAGTATTTT.

This clonotype was seen a few times. The gene calls are TRBV6-6 and TRBJ1-2; TRBD1 matches 7 bases. Germline CDR1 reads MNHNY; CDR2 reads SVGAGI (reference sequence). Trimming took 7 bases from V and 6 from J; bases not matched to a gene: 8. This CDR3 has 13 amino acids. CDR3 protein: CASTRQGSDGYTF. CDR3 nucleotides: TGTGCCAGCACCCGACAGGGTTCGGATGGCTACACCTTC.

This clonotype was seen more than once but under ten times. The genes are TRBV25-1 and TRBJ2-6, with 10 nucleotides matching TRBD2. Trimming took 4 bases from V and 0 from J; bases not matched to a gene: 6. The CDR3 is made up of 18 amino acids. The germline CDR1 and CDR2 sequences are MGHDK and SYGVNS. The DNA of the CDR3 is TGTGCCAGCAGTGGACTAGCGGGCATATTCTCTGGGGCCAACGTCCTGACTTTC. Residues: CASSGLAGIFSGANVLTF.

A word on this clonotype: One end of the junction does not line up with germline, which may come from a read error. The chain couples TRBV24-1 to TRBJ2-1; D is uncertain. The CDR3 sequence is 13 residues long. The germline CDR1 and CDR2 sequences are KGHDR and SFDVKD. The CDR3 region is CASSDPLVHEQFF. The CDR3 DNA sequence: TGTGCCTCCAGTGACCCGCTAGTGCATGAGCAGTTCTTC.

This clonotype was counted only a few times. Just one base apart from a much larger clone, this may be a read error. The chain joins TRBV28 to TRBJ2-7; 7 bases fit TRBD1. Germline lookup yields CDR1 MDHEN and CDR2 SYDVKM. This CDR3 spans 13 amino acids. V trimming: 6 bases; J trimming: 3 bases; junction bases outside the gene matches: 5. The CDR3 protein is CASSGDSFYEQYF. The CDR3 nucleotides read TGTGCCAGCAGCGGGGACAGCTTCTACGAGCAGTACTTC.

This clonotype has a handful of counts. The chain uses TRBV20-1 and TRBJ2-1; TRBD2 matches at 10 bases. Trimming removed 5 bases from V and 3 bases from J; junction bases left unmatched: 7. Germline CDR1 is DFQATT and CDR2 is SNEGSKA (reference sequence). The CDR3 runs to 15 residues. The CDR3 here is CSAGPGLANYNEQFF. The CDR3, as DNA: TGCAGTGCTGGACCGGGACTAGCGAACTACAATGAGCAGTTCTTC.

V gene TRBV28 combines with J gene TRBJ2-2, with D tentatively TRBD1 or TRBD2 (5 bases each). Germline V CDR1 and CDR2: MDHEN, SYDVKM. V gave up 3 bases and J gave up 4 bases, with 12 bases separating them. The CDR3 spans 15 residues. The CDR3 reads CASSFASGGTGELFF. The CDR3, as DNA: TGTGCCAGCAGTTTCGCTTCTGGGGGCACCGGGGAGCTGTTTTTT.

The V and J genes are TRBV7-9 and TRBJ2-2; 9 bases align to TRBD2. The CDR3 covers 19 residues. Germline V lookup: CDR1 SEHNR, CDR2 FQNEAQ (reference sequence). With V trimmed by 5 bases and J by 6 bases, 19 bases remained unmatched. The CDR3 DNA sequence: TGTGCCAGCAGCCAAAAAACCCCCAAACAGGGACTAGCCCCCGGGGAGCTGTTTTTT. This codes for CASSQKTPKQGLAPGELFF.

The V and J genes are TRBV7-6 and TRBJ2-1; 12 bases align to TRBD2. After removal of 1 base from V and 10 bases from J, the junction contained 8 bases not matched to a gene. Looked up from germline, CDR1 is SGHVS and CDR2 is FNYEAQ. This CDR3 region has 16 residues. The CDR3: CASSLGLAGGMGEQFF. The CDR3 region has the DNA TGTGCCAGCAGCTTAGGGCTAGCGGGGGGGATGGGAGAGCAGTTCTTC.

The J gene is TRBJ2-3, the V gene TRBV7-2, with 13 bases identical to TRBD2. The CDR3 covers 17 residues. Trimming took 5 bases from V and 5 from J; bases not matched to a gene: 10. Looked up from germline, CDR1 is SGHTA and CDR2 is FQGNSA. The CDR3 spells CASSTRTSGSGVDTQYF. The CDR3 bases are TGTGCCAGCAGCACGAGGACTAGCGGGAGTGGGGTAGATACGCAGTATTTT.